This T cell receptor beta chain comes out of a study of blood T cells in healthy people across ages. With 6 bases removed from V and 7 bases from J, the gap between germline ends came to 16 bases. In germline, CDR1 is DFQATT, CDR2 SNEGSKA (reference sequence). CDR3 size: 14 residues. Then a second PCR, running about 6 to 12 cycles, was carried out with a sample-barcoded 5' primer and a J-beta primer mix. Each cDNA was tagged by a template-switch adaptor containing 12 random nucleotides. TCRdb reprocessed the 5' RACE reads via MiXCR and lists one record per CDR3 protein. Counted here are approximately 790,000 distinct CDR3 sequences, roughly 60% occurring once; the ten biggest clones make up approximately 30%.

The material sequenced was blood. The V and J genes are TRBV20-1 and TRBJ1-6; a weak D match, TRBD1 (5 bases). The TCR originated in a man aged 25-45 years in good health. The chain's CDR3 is CSAREPGRNSPLHF. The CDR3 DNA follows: TGCAGTGCCAGGGAACCGGGACGGAATTCACCCCTCCACTTT.